Listed below are T cell receptor beta chains from one sample, sequenced in a study of vaccination effects on CD4 cells after COVID-19. Their specific antigens are unknown. Here immunoSEQ multiplex PCR was the method, and the copy in TCRdb shows in-frame clones only, minus some. Among approximately 47,000 clones listed, just over 70% were seen once. Here the sequenced sample was CD4+ T cells from PBMCs cultured without peptide, taken after COVID-19 vaccination. The receptor set was obtained from a human donor who received a COVID-19 vaccine. Each CDR3 is given with its conserved first and last residue. Not all rows give a size; the values are once, few, many and, for expanded clones, a class.

clone_size: -
v_call: TRBV3-1/TRBV3-2
j_call: TRBJ1-4
cdr3_aa: CASSQRTGKNEKLFF

clone_size: -
v_call: TRBV7-2
j_call: TRBJ1-2
cdr3_aa: CASSPGTDNYGYTF

clone_size: -
v_call: TRBV7-6
j_call: TRBJ2-2
cdr3_aa: CASSLVRVPNTGELFF

clone_size: -
v_call: TRBV29-1
j_call: TRBJ1-1
cdr3_aa: CSVDGNLGVTEAFF

clone_size: -
v_call: TRBV29-1
j_call: TRBJ1-5
cdr3_aa: CSVEEGGGQPQHF

clone_size: -
v_call: TRBV12-3/TRBV12-4
j_call: TRBJ1-2
cdr3_aa: CASSLAGPYGYTF

clone_size: -
v_call: TRBV4-2
j_call: TRBJ2-3
cdr3_aa: CASSQEAVSTDTQYF

clone_size: -
v_call: TRBV6-1
j_call: TRBJ2-6
cdr3_aa: CASSEQNSGANVLTF

clone_size: -
v_call: TRBV9
j_call: TRBJ2-3
cdr3_aa: CASSAYTDTQYF

clone_size: once
v_call: TRBV7-9
j_call: TRBJ2-5
cdr3_aa: CASSPLAGGWETQYF

clone_size: -
v_call: TRBV5-1
j_call: TRBJ2-1
cdr3_aa: CASSSRTSGPNEQFF

clone_size: -
v_call: TRBV6-5
j_call: TRBJ2-7
cdr3_aa: CASSRDRREQYF

clone_size: -
v_call: TRBV27
j_call: TRBJ2-7
cdr3_aa: CAAGFGPSYEQYF

clone_size: -
v_call: TRBV27
j_call: TRBJ1-5
cdr3_aa: CASSLGQGNQPQHF

clone_size: few
v_call: TRBV3-1/TRBV3-2
j_call: TRBJ2-1
cdr3_aa: CASSQEANRNEQFF

clone_size: -
v_call: TRBV2
j_call: TRBJ1-4
cdr3_aa: CATRGQGREKLFF

clone_size: few
v_call: TRBV5-1
j_call: TRBJ1-3
cdr3_aa: CASSLQSDSGNTIYF

clone_size: -
v_call: TRBV7-6
j_call: TRBJ2-3
cdr3_aa: CASSLGGGLPTDTQYF

clone_size: -
v_call: TRBV6-6
j_call: TRBJ1-2
cdr3_aa: CASSPRGTYGYTF

clone_size: -
v_call: TRBV7-9
j_call: TRBJ1-1
cdr3_aa: CASSLGGGGRGPTEAFF

clone_size: few
v_call: TRBV5-4
j_call: TRBJ1-3
cdr3_aa: CASSLQGINTIYF

clone_size: -
v_call: TRBV6-5
j_call: TRBJ1-2
cdr3_aa: CASSQTARGYTF

clone_size: -
v_call: TRBV7-2
j_call: TRBJ2-2
cdr3_aa: CASSYEPGGRGGELFF

clone_size: -
v_call: TRBV28
j_call: TRBJ2-3
cdr3_aa: CASRRAGADTQYF

clone_size: -
v_call: TRBV27
j_call: TRBJ1-1
cdr3_aa: CASSDLWNTEAFF

clone_size: once
v_call: TRBV3-1/TRBV3-2
j_call: TRBJ2-7
cdr3_aa: CASSPHGGAGTRGYEQYF

clone_size: -
v_call: TRBV4-1
j_call: TRBJ2-1
cdr3_aa: CASSLGQAAAEQFF

clone_size: -
v_call: TRBV19
j_call: TRBJ2-7
cdr3_aa: CASSQGLAGAYEQYF

clone_size: -
v_call: TRBV2
j_call: TRBJ2-3
cdr3_aa: CASSERAGGIADTQYF

clone_size: -
v_call: TRBV6-5
j_call: TRBJ1-4
cdr3_aa: CASNLDITTNEKLFF

clone_size: -
v_call: TRBV10-2
j_call: TRBJ2-1
cdr3_aa: CASSDGGRGNEQFF

clone_size: few
v_call: TRBV18
j_call: TRBJ1-5
cdr3_aa: CASSPLQPPQNQPQHF

clone_size: few
v_call: TRBV10-3
j_call: TRBJ2-1
cdr3_aa: CAIQGLEYNEQFF

clone_size: once
v_call: TRBV18
j_call: TRBJ1-2
cdr3_aa: CASSPPFRGPANYGYTF

clone_size: once
v_call: TRBV19
j_call: TRBJ2-5
cdr3_aa: CASSIFSGNQETQYF

clone_size: -
v_call: TRBV12-2
j_call: TRBJ1-2
cdr3_aa: CASRPNRTGDNYGYTF

clone_size: few
v_call: TRBV6-5
j_call: TRBJ2-5
cdr3_aa: CASSYSAKTQETQYF

clone_size: few
v_call: TRBV4-1
j_call: TRBJ1-2
cdr3_aa: CASSQESFGRGVYGYTF

clone_size: once
v_call: TRBV6-5
j_call: TRBJ2-7
cdr3_aa: CASIRLAGVDEQYF

clone_size: -
v_call: TRBV7-2
j_call: TRBJ2-2
cdr3_aa: CASSSSEGAGELFF

clone_size: few
v_call: TRBV6-5
j_call: TRBJ1-1
cdr3_aa: CASSYSVNTEAFF

clone_size: few
v_call: TRBV11-2
j_call: TRBJ2-2
cdr3_aa: CASSLDWQGTGELFF

clone_size: -
v_call: TRBV18
j_call: TRBJ1-2
cdr3_aa: CASSPGSDYGYTF

clone_size: -
v_call: TRBV29-1
j_call: TRBJ2-2
cdr3_aa: CSVRARETNTGELFF

clone_size: once
v_call: TRBV5-1
j_call: TRBJ2-5
cdr3_aa: CASSPGQSQETQYF

clone_size: -
v_call: TRBV11-3
j_call: TRBJ1-1
cdr3_aa: CASSLVRDTEAFF

clone_size: once
v_call: TRBV27
j_call: TRBJ1-6
cdr3_aa: CASSLSPNNNSPLHF

clone_size: -
v_call: TRBV29-1
j_call: TRBJ2-3
cdr3_aa: CSVEDVGTGTDTQYF

clone_size: once
v_call: TRBV5-1
j_call: TRBJ2-7
cdr3_aa: CASSSPDRVGEQYF

clone_size: -
v_call: TRBV3-1/TRBV3-2
j_call: TRBJ1-1
cdr3_aa: CASSQESFPARVTEAFF

clone_size: -
v_call: TRBV7-9
j_call: TRBJ2-7
cdr3_aa: CASSLSGGYEQYF

clone_size: few
v_call: TRBV19
j_call: TRBJ1-4
cdr3_aa: CASTRSARINEKLFF

clone_size: -
v_call: TRBV5-4
j_call: TRBJ1-1
cdr3_aa: CASSLRRGLNTEAFF